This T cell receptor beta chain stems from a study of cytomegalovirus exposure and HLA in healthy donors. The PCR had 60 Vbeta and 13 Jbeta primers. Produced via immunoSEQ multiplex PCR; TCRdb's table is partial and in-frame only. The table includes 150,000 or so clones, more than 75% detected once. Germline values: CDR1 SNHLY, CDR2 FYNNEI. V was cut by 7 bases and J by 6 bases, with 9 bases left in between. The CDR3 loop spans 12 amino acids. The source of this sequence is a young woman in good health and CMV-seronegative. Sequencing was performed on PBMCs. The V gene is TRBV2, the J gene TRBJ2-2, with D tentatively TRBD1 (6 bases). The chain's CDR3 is CASTQGPGELFF. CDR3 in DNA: TGTGCCAGCACTCAGGGGCCCGGGGAGCTGTTTTTT.